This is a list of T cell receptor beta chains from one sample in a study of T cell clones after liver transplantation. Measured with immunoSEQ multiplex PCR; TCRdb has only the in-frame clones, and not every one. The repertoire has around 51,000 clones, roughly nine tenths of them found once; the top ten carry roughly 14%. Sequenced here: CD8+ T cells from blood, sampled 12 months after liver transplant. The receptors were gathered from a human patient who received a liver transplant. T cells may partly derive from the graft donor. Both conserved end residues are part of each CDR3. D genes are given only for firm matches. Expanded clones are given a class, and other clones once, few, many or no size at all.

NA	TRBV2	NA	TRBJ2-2	CASSEARAGRYTGELFF	TGTGCCAGCAGTGAAGCGAGGGCAGGACGTTACACCGGGGAGCTGTTTTTT
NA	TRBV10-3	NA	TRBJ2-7	CAITQGQRGEQYF	TGTGCCATCACCCAAGGACAGCGCGGGGAGCAGTACTTC
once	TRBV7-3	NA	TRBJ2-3	CASSLYGRSADTQYF	TGTGCCAGCAGCTTATACGGGAGATCCGCAGATACGCAGTATTTT
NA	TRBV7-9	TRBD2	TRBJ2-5	CASRSGGETQYF	TGTGCCAGCAGGTCGGGGGGGGAGACCCAGTACTTC
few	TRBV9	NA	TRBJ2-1	CASSFLLGNEQFF	TGTGCCAGCAGCTTCCTCCTGGGCAATGAGCAGTTCTTC
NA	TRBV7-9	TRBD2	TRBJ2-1	CASSLYTGGADEQFF	TGTGCCAGCAGCTTATATACCGGGGGGGCGGATGAGCAGTTCTTC
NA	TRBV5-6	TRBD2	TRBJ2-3	CASSLPGLAGHTDTQYF	TGTGCCAGCAGCTTGCCGGGACTAGCGGGGCACACAGATACGCAGTATTTT
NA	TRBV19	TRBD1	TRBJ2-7	CASSGTGYDEQYF	TGTGCCAGTAGTGGGACAGGGTACGACGAGCAGTACTTC
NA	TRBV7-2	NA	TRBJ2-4	CASSLKGTTNIQYF	TGTGCCAGCAGCCTCAAGGGAACTACAAACATTCAGTACTTC
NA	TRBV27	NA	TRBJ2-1	CASSLTASSYNEQFF	TGTGCCAGCAGTTTGACGGCGAGCTCCTACAATGAGCAGTTCTTC
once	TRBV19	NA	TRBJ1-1	CASSMVGSTEAFF	TGTGCCAGTAGTATGGTGGGGAGCACTGAAGCTTTCTTT
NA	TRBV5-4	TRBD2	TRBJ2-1	CASSSTSGSYNEQFF	TGTGCCAGCAGTTCTACTAGCGGCTCCTACAATGAGCAGTTCTTC
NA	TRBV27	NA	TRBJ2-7	CASSFGISYEQYF	TGTGCCAGCAGTTTTGGGATTTCCTACGAGCAGTACTTC
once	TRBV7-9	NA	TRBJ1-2	CASTLGGNYGYTF	TGTGCCAGCACCCTCGGGGGTAACTATGGCTACACCTTC
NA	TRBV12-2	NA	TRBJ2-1	CASRAEVSPNEQFF	TGTGCAAGTCGCGCCGAAGTTTCTCCTAATGAGCAGTTCTTC
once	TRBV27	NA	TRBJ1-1	CASSRLRNTEAFF	TGTGCCAGCAGTCGGTTGAGGAACACTGAAGCTTTCTTT
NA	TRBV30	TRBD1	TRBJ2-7	CAWSVGRTGGYEQYF	TGTGCCTGGAGTGTAGGGAGGACAGGGGGCTACGAGCAGTACTTC
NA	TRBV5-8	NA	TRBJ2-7	CASSLGTTGGDEQYF	TGTGCCAGCAGCTTAGGGACCACCGGGGGAGACGAGCAGTACTTC
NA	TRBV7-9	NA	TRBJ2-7	CASSSQEAYEQYF	TGTGCCAGCAGCTCACAGGAGGCCTACGAGCAGTACTTC
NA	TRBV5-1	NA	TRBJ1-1	CASSLYPGTLADTEAFF	TGCGCCAGCAGCTTATACCCCGGGACCCTAGCGGACACTGAAGCTTTCTTT
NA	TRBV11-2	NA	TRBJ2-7	CASSFSRDYEQYF	TGTGCCAGCAGCTTCAGTAGGGACTACGAGCAGTACTTC
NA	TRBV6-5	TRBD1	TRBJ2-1	CASSYSGTGGNEQFF	TGTGCCAGCAGTTACTCGGGGACAGGGGGCAATGAGCAGTTCTTC
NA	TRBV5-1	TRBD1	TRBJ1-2	CASSLARDREDYGYTF	TGCGCCAGCAGCTTGGCTCGGGACAGGGAGGACTATGGCTACACCTTC
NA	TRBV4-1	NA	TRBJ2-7	CASSPRDTSYEQYF	TGCGCCAGCAGCCCCCGGGACACCTCCTACGAGCAGTACTTC
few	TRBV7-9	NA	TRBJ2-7	CASSLPSEEQYF	TGTGCCAGCAGCTTACCATCGGAAGAGCAGTACTTC
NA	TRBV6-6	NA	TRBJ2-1	CASSHPVGSIDEQFF	TGTGCCAGCAGCCACCCTGTCGGGAGTATAGATGAGCAGTTCTTC
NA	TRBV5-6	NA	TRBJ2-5	CASSLVGLLQETQYF	TGTGCCAGCAGCTTGGTGGGTCTGTTACAAGAGACCCAGTACTTC
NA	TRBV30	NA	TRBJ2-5	CAWSLADYYQETQYF	TGTGCCTGGAGTCTGGCAGATTATTACCAAGAGACCCAGTACTTC
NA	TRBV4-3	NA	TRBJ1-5	CASSQTTGPWGQPQHF	TGCGCCAGCAGCCAAACCACCGGGCCTTGGGGGCAGCCCCAGCATTTT